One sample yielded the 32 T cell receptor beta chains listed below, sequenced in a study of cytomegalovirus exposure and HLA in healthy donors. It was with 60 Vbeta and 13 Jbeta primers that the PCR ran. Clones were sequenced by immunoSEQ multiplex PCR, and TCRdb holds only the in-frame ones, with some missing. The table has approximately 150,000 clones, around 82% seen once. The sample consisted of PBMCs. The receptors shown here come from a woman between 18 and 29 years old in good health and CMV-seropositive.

The DNA for the CDR3 is TGTGCCAGCAGTCCTAGTACTAACGCGAACACCGGGGAGCTGTTTTTT. It codes for CASSPSTNANTGELFF. The J gene is TRBJ2-2, the V gene TRBV11-3; D not certain. V was pared by 6 bases and J by 0 bases, with 14 bases between. The CDR3 is 16 amino acids. Germline V CDR1 and CDR2: SGHNT, YENEEA.

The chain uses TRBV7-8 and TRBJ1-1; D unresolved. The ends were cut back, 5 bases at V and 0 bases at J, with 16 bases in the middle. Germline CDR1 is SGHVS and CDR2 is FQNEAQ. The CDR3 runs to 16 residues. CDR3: CASSHPMRALNTEAFF. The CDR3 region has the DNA TGTGCCAGCAGCCACCCAATGAGGGCGTTGAACACTGAAGCTTTCTTT.

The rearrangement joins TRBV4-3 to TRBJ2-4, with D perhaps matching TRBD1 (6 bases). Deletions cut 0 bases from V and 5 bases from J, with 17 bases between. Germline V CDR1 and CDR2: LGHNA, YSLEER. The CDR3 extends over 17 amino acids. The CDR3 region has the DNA TGCGCCAGCAGCCAAGACCATCGGACAGTGGGGGAAAACATTCAGTACTTC. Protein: CASSQDHRTVGENIQYF.

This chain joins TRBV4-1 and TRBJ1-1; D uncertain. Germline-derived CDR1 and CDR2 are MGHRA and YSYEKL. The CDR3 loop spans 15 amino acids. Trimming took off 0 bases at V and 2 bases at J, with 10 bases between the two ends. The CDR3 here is CASSQDRGSNTEAFF. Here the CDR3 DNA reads TGCGCCAGCAGCCAAGATAGAGGTTCCAACACTGAAGCTTTCTTT.

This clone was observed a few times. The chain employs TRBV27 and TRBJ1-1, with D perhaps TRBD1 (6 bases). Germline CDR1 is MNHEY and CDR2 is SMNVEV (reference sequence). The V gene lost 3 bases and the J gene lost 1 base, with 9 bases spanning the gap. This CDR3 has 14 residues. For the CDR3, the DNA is TGTGCCAGCAGTTTTCTAGGGGGGAACACTGAAGCTTTCTTT. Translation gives CASSFLGGNTEAFF.

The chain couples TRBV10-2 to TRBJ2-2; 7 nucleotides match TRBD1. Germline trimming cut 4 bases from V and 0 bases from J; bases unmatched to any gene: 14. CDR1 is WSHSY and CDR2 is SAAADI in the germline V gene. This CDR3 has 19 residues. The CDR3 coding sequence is TGCGCCAGCAGTGTACCCCATTTCGGACAGGTCTCGAACACCGGGGAGCTGTTTTTT. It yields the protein CASSVPHFGQVSNTGELFF.

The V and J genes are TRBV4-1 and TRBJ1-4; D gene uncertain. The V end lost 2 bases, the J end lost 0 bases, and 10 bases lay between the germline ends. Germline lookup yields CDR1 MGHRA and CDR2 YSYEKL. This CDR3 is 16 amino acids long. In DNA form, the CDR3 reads TGCGCCAGCAGCCAATTCCCAGGTGCAACTAATGAAAAACTGTTTTTT. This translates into CASSQFPGATNEKLFF.

The CDR3 bases are TGTGCCAGCAGTTCACGACAGGGGTTGGGCACAGATACGCAGTATTTT. Its translation: CASSSRQGLGTDTQYF. The genes are TRBV28 and TRBJ2-3; 8 bases align to TRBD1. V lost 4 bases to trimming and J lost 1 base; unmatched junction nucleotides: 7. CDR3 length: 16 amino acids. Germline loops: CDR1 MDHEN, CDR2 SYDVKM.

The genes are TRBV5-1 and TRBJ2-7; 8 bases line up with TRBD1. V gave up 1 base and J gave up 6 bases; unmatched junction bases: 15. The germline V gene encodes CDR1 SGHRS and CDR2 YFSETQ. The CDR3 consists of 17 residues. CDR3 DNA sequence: TGCGCCAGCAGCTTGTCGACGGGACAGGTTGGGAACTCCGAGCAGTACTTC. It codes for CASSLSTGQVGNSEQYF. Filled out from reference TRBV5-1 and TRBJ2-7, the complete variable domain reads KAGVTQTPRYLIKTRGQQVTLSCSPISGHRSVSWYQQTPGQGLQFLFEYFSETQRNKGNFPGRFSGRQFSNSRSEMNVSTLELGDSALYLCASSLSTGQVGNSEQYFGPGTRLTVT.

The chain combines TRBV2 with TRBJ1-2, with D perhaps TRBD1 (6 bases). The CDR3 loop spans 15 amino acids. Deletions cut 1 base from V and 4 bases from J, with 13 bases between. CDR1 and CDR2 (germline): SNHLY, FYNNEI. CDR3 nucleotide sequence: TGTGCCAGCAGTGAAGGGGGGGGGCTGAGCTATGGCTACACCTTC. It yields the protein CASSEGGGLSYGYTF.

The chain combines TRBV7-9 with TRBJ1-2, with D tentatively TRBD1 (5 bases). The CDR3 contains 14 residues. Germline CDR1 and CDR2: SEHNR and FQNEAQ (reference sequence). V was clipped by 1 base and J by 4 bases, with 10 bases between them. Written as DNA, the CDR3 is TGTGCCAGCAGCTTAGTTGCAGGGTCCTATGGCTACACCTTC. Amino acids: CASSLVAGSYGYTF. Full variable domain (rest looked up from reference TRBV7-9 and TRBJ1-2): DTGVSQNPRHKITKRGQNVTFRCDPISEHNRLYWYRQTLGQGPEFLTYFQNEAQLEKSRLLSDRFSAERPKGSFSTLEIQRTEQGDSAMYLCASSLVAGSYGYTFGSGTRLTVV.

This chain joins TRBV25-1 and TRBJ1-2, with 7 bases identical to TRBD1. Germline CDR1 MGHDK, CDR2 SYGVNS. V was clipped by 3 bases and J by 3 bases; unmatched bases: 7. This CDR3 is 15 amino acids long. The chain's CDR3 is CASSDPLGGHYGYTF. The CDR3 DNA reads TGTGCCAGCAGTGACCCGTTAGGGGGCCACTATGGCTACACCTTC.

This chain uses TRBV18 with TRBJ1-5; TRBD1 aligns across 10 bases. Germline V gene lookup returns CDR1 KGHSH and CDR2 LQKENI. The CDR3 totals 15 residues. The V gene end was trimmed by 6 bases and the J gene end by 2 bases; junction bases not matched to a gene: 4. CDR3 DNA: TGTGCCAGCTCCGAGGGGACAGGGGGCAATCAGCCCCAGCATTTT. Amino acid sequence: CASSEGTGGNQPQHF.

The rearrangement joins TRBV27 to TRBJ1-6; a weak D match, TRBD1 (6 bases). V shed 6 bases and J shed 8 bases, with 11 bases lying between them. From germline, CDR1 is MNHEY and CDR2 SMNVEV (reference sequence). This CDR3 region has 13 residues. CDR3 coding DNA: TGTGCCAGCAGGGAACAGGGCTATTCACCCCTCCACTTT. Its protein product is CASREQGYSPLHF.

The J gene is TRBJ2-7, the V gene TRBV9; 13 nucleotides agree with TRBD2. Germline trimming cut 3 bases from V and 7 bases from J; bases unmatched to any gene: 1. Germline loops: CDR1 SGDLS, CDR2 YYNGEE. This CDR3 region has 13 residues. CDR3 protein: CASSAGLAGEQYF. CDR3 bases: TGTGCCAGCAGCGCGGGACTAGCGGGGGAGCAGTACTTC.

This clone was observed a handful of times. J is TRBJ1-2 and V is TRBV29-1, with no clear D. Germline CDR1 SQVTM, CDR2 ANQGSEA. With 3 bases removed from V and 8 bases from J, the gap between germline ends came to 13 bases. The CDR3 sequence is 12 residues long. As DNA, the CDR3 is TGCAGCGTTGAGCATTTCGACGGGGGCTACACCTTC. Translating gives CSVEHFDGGYTF.

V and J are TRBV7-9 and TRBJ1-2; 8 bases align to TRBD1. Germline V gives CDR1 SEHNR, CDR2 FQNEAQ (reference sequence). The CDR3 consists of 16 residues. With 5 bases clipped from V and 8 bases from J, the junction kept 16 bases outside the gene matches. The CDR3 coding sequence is TGTGCCAGCAGCGCCGGGACAGGTGCCCCATTAGGCGGCTACACCTTC. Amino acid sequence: CASSAGTGAPLGGYTF.

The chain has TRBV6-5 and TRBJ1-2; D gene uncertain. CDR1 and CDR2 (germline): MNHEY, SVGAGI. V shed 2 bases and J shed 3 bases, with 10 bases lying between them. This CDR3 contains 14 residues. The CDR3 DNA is TGTGCCAGCAGTTACGACCCTCGGGACTATGGCTACACCTTC. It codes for CASSYDPRDYGYTF.

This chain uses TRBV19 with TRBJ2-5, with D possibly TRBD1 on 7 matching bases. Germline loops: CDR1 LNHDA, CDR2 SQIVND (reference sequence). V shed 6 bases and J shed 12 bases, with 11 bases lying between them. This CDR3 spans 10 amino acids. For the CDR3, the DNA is TGTGCCAGTAGCCCCAGGGGGGAGTACTTC. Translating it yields CASSPRGEYF.

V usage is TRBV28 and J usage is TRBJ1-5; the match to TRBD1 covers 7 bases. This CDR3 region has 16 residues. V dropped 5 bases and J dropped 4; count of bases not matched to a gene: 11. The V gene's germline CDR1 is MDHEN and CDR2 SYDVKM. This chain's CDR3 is CASSPARGQTNQPQHF. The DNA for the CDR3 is TGTGCCAGCAGTCCGGCTAGGGGGCAGACGAATCAGCCCCAGCATTTT.

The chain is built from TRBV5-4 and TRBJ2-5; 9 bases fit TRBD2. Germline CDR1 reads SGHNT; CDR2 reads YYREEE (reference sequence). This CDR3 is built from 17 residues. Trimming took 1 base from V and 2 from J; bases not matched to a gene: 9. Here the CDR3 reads CASSLLGLAGIQETQYF. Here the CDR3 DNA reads TGTGCCAGCAGCTTGTTGGGCCTAGCGGGGATTCAAGAGACCCAGTACTTC.

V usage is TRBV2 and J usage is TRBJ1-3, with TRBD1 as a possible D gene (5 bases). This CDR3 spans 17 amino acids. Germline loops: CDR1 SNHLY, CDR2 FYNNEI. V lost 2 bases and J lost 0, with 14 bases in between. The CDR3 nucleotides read TGTGCCAGCAGTGAATGGTCCGACACAGGCTCTGGAAACACCATATATTTT. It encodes CASSEWSDTGSGNTIYF.

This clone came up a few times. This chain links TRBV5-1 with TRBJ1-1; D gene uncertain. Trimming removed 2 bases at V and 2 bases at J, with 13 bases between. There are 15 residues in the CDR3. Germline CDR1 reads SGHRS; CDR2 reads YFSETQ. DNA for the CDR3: TGCGCCAGCAGCTTAGGAGGACCTCGCAACACTGAAGCTTTCTTT. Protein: CASSLGGPRNTEAFF.

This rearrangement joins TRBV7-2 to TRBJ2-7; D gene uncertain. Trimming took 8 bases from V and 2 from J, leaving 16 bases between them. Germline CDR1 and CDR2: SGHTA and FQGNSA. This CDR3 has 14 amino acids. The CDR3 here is CASVHLTVPYEQYF. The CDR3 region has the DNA TGTGCCAGCGTACACTTAACAGTTCCCTACGAGCAGTACTTC.

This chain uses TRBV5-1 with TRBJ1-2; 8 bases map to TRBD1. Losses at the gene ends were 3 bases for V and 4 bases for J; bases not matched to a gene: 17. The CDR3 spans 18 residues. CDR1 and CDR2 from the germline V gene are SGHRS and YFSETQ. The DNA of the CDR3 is TGCGCCAGCAGCTCGTTATCCGGGACAGGAGATTTATCCTATGGCTACACCTTC. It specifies CASSSLSGTGDLSYGYTF.

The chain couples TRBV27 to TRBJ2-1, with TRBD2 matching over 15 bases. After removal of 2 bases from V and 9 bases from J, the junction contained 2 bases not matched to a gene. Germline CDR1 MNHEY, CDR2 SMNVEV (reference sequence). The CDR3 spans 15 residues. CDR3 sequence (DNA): TGTGCCAGCAGTTTAAAGGGACTAGCGGGGGGTGAGCAGTTCTTC. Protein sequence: CASSLKGLAGGEQFF.

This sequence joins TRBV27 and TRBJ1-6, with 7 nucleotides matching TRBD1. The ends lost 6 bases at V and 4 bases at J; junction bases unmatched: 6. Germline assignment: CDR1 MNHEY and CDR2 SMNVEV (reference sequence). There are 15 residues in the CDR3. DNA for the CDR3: TGTGCCAGCAGAGGACAGGCGACTTATAATTCACCCCTCCACTTT. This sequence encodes CASRGQATYNSPLHF.

The CDR3 DNA sequence: TGTGCCAGCAGCTTATCCACCCCCGGGACTAGCGGCGAGACCCAGTACTTC. Protein: CASSLSTPGTSGETQYF. This chain uses TRBV7-6 with TRBJ2-5, with 11 bases matching TRBD2. The CDR3 is made up of 17 amino acids. Germline V gene lookup returns CDR1 SGHVS and CDR2 FNYEAQ. V trimming: 2 bases; J trimming: 5 bases; junction bases outside the gene matches: 10. Based on the CDR3 plus reference TRBV7-6 and TRBJ2-5, the full variable domain is GAGVSQSPRYKVTKRGQDVALRCDPISGHVSLYWYRQALGQGPEFLTYFNYEAQQDKSGLPNDRFSAERPEGSISTLTIQRTEQRDSAMYRCASSLSTPGTSGETQYFGPGTRLLVL.

The CDR3 loop is CASSLGVGEQYF. DNA of the CDR3: TGTGCCAGCAGCTTGGGGGTGGGCGAGCAGTACTTC. The chain carries TRBV5-6 and TRBJ2-5; D is unresolved. The J call may be mistaken, given a closer DNA end match to TRBJ2-7. Per germline, CDR1 SGHDT and CDR2 YYEEEE. This CDR3 spans 12 amino acids.

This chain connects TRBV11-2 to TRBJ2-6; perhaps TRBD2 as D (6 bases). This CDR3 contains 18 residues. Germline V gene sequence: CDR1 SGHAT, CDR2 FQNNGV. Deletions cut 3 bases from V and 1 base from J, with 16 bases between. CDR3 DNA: TGTGCCAGCAGCTTTTCGGAGGGTTCGGTGTCTGGGGCCAACGTCCTGACTTTC. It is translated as CASSFSEGSVSGANVLTF.

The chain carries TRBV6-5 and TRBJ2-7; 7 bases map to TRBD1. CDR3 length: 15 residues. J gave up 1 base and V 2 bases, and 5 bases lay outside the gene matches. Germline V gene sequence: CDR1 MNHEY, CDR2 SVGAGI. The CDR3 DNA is TGTGCCAGCAGTTACGCTGGGACAGAGTCCTACGAGCAGTACTTC. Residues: CASSYAGTESYEQYF.

In DNA, the CDR3 is TGTGCCAGCGGGGTAATAAGCGGGGTTAGCTACGAGCAGTACTTC. It is translated as CASGVISGVSYEQYF. The chain recombines TRBV27 with TRBJ2-7, with 7 bases matching TRBD2. Germline V lookup: CDR1 MNHEY, CDR2 SMNVEV (reference sequence). CDR3 length: 15 residues. V lost 8 bases to trimming and J lost 3 bases; unmatched junction nucleotides: 13.